This T cell receptor (beta chain) was captured by sequencing in a study of T cell responses to AZD1222 COVID-19 vaccine. CDR1 and CDR2 (germline): SGDLS, YYNGEE. The CDR3 contains 16 residues. V lost 4 bases and J lost 7; bases outside the gene matches: 5. This clone was seen just once. The target antigen is unknown. Study findings and constraints: Spike regions recognized by vaccine-associated CD4 TCRs spanned the protein, led by 160-218 and 743-854. After two AZD1222 doses, spike-specific TCR breadth and depth rose versus day 0.

Clones were read by immunoSEQ multiplex PCR, and TCRdb kept only the in-frame ones, dropping some. The table records about 110,000 clones, under 95% of them present only once. The chain combines TRBV9 with TRBJ2-1; 16 bases fit TRBD2. This receptor was identified in an adult in good health. The starting material was peripheral blood, obtained on day 0 of AZD1222 vaccination. The CDR3 reads CASSPGLAGGRNEQFF. The DNA of the CDR3 is TGTGCCAGCAGCCCGGGACTAGCGGGGGGGCGGAATGAGCAGTTCTTC.